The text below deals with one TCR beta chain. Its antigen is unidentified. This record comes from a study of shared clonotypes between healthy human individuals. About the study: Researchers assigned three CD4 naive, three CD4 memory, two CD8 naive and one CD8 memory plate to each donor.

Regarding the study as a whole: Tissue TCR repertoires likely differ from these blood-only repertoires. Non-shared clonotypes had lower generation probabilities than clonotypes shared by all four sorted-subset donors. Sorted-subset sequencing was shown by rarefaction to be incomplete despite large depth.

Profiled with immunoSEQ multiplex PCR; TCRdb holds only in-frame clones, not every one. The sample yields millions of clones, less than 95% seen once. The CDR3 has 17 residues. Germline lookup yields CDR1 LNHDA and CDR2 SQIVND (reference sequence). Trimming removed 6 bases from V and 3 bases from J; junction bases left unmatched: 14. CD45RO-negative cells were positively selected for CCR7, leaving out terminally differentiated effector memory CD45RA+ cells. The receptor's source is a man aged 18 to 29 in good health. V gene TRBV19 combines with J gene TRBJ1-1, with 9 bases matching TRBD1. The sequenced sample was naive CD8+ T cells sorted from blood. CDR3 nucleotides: TGTGCCAGTAGAGGGGACAGGGTCCATTCTTGGGACACTGAAGCTTTCTTT. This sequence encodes CASRGDRVHSWDTEAFF.